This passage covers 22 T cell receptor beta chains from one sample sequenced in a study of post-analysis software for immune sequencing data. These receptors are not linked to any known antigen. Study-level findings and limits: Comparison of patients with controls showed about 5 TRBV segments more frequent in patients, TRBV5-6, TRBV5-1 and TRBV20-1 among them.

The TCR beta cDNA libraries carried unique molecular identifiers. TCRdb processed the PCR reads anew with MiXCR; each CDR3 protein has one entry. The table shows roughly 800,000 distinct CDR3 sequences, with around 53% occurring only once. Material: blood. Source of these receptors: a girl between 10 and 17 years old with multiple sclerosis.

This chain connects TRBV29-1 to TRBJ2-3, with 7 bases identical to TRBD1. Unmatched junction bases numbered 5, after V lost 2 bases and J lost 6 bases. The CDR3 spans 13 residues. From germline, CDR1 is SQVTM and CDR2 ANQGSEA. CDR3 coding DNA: TGCAGCGTTGAACCGCAGGGGGAGGATACGCAGTATTTT. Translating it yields CSVEPQGEDTQYF.

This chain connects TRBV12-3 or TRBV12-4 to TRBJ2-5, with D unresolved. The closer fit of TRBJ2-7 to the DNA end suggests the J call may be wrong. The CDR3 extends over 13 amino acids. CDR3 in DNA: TGTGCCAGCAGTAGACAAACGGCGGACGAGCAGTACTTC. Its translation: CASSRQTADEQYF.

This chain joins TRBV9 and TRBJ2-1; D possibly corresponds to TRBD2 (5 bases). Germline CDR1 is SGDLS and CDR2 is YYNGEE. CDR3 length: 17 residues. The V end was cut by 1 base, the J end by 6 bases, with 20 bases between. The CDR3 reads CASSVSPRDPGTNEQFF. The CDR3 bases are TGTGCCAGCAGCGTAAGCCCCCGGGATCCCGGCACCAATGAGCAGTTCTTC.

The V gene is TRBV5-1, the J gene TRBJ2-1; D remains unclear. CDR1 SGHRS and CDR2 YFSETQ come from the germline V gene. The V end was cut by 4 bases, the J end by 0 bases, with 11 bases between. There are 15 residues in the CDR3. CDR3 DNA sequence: TGCGCCAGCAGCCCAATCACGAGCTCCTACAATGAGCAGTTCTTC. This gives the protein CASSPITSSYNEQFF.

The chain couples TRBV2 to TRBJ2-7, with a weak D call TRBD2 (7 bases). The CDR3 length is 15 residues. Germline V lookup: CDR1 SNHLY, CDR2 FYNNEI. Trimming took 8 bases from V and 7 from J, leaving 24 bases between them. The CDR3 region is CASGGGGAIRNEQYF. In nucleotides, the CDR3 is TGTGCCAGCGGGGGAGGGGGGGCCATCAGGAATGAGCAGTACTTC.

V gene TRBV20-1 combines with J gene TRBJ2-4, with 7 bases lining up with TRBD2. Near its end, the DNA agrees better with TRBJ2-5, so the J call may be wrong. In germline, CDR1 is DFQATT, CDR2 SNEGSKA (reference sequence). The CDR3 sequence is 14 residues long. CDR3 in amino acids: CSGSQGAGQETQYF. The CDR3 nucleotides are TGCAGTGGGTCCCAGGGAGCGGGACAAGAGACCCAGTACTTC.

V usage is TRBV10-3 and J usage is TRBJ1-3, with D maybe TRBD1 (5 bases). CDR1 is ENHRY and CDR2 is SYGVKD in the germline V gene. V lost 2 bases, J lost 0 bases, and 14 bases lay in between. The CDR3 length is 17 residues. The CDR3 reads CAISEGGGGRSGNTIYF. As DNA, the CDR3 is TGTGCCATCAGTGAGGGCGGCGGGGGACGCTCTGGAAACACCATATATTTT.

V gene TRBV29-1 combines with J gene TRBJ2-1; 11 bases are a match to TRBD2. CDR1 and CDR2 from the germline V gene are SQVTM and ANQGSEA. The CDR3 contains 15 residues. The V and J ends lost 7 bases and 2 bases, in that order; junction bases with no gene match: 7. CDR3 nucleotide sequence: TGCAGCGGGCAGACTAGCGGGGTTGCCTACAATGAGCAGTTCTTC. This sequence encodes CSGQTSGVAYNEQFF.

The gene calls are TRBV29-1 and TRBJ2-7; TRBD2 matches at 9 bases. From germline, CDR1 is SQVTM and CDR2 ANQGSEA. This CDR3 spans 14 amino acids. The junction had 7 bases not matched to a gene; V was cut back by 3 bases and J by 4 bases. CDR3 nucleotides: TGCAGCGTTGATGGTGGCGGGGGGGTGTACGAGCAGTACTTC. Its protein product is CSVDGGGGVYEQYF.

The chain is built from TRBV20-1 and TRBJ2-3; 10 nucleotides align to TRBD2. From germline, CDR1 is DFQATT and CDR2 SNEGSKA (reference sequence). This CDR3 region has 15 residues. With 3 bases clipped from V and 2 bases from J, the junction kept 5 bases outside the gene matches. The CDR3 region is CSARSTSGFTDTQYF. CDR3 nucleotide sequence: TGCAGTGCTAGGTCGACTAGCGGGTTCACAGATACGCAGTATTTT.

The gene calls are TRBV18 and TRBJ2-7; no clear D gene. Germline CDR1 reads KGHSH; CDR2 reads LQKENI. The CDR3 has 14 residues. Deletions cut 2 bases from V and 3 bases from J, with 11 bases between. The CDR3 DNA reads TGTGCCAGCTCACCAACCCCCCAAAGCTACGAGCAGTACTTC. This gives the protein CASSPTPQSYEQYF.

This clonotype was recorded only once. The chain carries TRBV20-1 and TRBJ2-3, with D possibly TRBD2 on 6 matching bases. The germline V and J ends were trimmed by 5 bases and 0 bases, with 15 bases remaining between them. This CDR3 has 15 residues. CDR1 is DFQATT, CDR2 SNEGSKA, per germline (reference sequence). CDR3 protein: CSAPRAAGSTDTQYF. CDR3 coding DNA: TGCAGTGCTCCCAGGGCAGCGGGTAGCACAGATACGCAGTATTTT.

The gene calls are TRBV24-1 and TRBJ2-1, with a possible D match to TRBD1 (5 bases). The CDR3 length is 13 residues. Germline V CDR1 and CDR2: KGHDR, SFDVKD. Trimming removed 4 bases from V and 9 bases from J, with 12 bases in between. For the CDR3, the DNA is TGTGCCACCAGTGACAGGGTTGGCGTTGAGCAGTTCTTC. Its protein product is CATSDRVGVEQFF.

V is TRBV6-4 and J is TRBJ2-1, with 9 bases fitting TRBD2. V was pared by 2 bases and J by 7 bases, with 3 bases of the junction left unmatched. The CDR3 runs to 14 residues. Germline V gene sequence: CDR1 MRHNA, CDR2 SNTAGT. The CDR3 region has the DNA TGTGCCAGCAGTGACACTAGCGGGCAAAATGAGCAGTTCTTC. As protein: CASSDTSGQNEQFF.

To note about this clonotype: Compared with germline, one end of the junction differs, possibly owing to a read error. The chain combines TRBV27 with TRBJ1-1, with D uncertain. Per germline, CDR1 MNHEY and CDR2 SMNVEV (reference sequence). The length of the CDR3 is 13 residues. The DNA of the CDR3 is TGTGCCAGCAGTTTATCTGTGAAAACTGAAGCTTTCTTT. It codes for CASSLSVKTEAFF.

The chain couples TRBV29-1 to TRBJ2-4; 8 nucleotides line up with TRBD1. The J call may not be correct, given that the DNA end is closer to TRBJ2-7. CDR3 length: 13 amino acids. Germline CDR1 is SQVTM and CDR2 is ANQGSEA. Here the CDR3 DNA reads TGCAGCGTGGTTTCGGACAGGGCCTACGAGCAGTACTTC. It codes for CSVVSDRAYEQYF.

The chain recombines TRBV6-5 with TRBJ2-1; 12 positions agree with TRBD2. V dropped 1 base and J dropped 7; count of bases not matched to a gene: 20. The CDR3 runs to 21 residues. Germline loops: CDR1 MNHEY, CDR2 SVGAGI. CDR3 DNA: TGTGCCAGCAGTTACTATTCTCTGGCTAGCGGGGGGGCCGTTAATCCGAATGAGCAGTTCTTC. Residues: CASSYYSLASGGAVNPNEQFF.

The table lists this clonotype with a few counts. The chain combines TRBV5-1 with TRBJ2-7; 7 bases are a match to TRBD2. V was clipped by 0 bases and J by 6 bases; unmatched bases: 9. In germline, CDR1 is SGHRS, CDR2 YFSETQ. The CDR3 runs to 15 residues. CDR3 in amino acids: CASSLVVGLRGEQYF. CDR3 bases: TGCGCCAGCAGCTTGGTAGTGGGACTACGGGGCGAGCAGTACTTC.

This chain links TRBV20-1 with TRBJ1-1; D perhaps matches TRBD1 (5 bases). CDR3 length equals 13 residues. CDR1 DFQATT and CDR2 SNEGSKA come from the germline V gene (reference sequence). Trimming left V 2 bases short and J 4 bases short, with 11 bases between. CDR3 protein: CSARSPGGTEAFF. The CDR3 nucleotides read TGCAGTGCTAGATCCCCGGGGGGCACTGAAGCTTTCTTT.

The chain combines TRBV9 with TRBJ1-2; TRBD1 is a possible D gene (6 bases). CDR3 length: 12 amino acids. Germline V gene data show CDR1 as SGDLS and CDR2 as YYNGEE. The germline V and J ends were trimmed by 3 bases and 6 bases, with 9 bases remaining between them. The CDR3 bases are TGTGCCAGCAGCGAAAACAGGGATGGCTACACCTTC. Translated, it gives CASSENRDGYTF.

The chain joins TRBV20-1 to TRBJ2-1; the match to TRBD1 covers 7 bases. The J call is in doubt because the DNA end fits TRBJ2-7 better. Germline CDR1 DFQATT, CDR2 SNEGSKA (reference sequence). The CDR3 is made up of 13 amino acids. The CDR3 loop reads CSARVDRDYEQYF. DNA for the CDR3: TGCAGTGCTAGAGTAGACAGGGATTACGAGCAGTACTTC.

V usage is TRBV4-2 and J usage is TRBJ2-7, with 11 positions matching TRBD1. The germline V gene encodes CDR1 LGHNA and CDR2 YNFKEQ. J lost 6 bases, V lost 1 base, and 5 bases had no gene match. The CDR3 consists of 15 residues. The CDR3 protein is CASSQVGTGGGEQYF. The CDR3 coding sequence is TGTGCCAGCAGCCAAGTAGGGACAGGGGGAGGCGAGCAGTACTTC.